The 7 T cell receptor beta chains in this list originate from one sample, sequenced in a study of blood T cells in healthy people across ages. For the second PCR, which ran for about 6 to 11 cycles, a sample-barcoded 5' primer and a J-beta primer mix were used. TCRdb ran MiXCR on the 5' RACE reads and lists one entry per CDR3 protein. The sample has 540,000 or so distinct CDR3 sequences; 25% to 30% are singletons. What was sequenced was blood. The receptors stem from a woman aged 70-85 years in good health.

V and J are TRBV5-5 and TRBJ2-5, with D possibly TRBD2 on 6 matching bases. This CDR3 contains 13 residues. From germline, CDR1 is SGHKS and CDR2 YYEKEE (reference sequence). V lost 3 bases and J lost 4, with 10 bases in between. CDR3 in DNA: TGTGCCAGCAGCTGGCAGGGAGGAGAGACCCAGTACTTC. Protein product: CASSWQGGETQYF.

In nucleotides, the CDR3 is TGTGCCAGCAGTCCCGACAGGGGGATCGTGAATGAGCAGTTCTTC. Its protein product is CASSPDRGIVNEQFF. The chain links TRBV6-2 or TRBV6-3 to TRBJ2-5, with 9 bases lining up with TRBD1. The J call may not be correct, given that the DNA end is closer to TRBJ2-1. This CDR3 has 15 amino acids. Germline V lookup: CDR1 MNHEY, CDR2 SVGEGT.

This clonotype was seen repeatedly, ten times or more. The chain joins TRBV5-1 to TRBJ2-5; D call uncertain. CDR1 is SGHRS, CDR2 YFSETQ, per germline. The germline V and J ends were trimmed by 0 bases and 1 base, with 7 bases remaining between them. CDR3 length equals 14 residues. The CDR3 loop is CASSLVYSQETQYF. Here the CDR3 DNA reads TGCGCCAGCAGCTTGGTTTACAGCCAAGAGACCCAGTACTTC.

The chain links TRBV7-3 to TRBJ2-2; 7 bases line up with TRBD2. Per germline, CDR1 SGHTA and CDR2 FQGTGA. The CDR3 contains 14 residues. Germline trimming cut 11 bases from V and 4 bases from J; bases unmatched to any gene: 10. The CDR3 spells CADPVGGTTGELFF. In DNA, the CDR3 is TGTGCCGACCCTGTGGGAGGGACCACCGGGGAGCTGTTTTTT.

The V gene is TRBV20-1, the J gene TRBJ2-5; TRBD2 matches at 10 bases. The assigned J gene may be wrong: the sequence end matches TRBJ2-1 better. The CDR3 contains 15 residues. Germline lookup yields CDR1 DFQATT and CDR2 SNEGSKA (reference sequence). This CDR3 is CSARARLAGTDEQFF. CDR3 nucleotides: TGCAGTGCTAGAGCTCGACTAGCGGGCACTGATGAGCAGTTCTTC.

This clonotype was seen many times. V and J are TRBV7-9 and TRBJ2-5; 8 bases match TRBD2. V was clipped by 3 bases and J by 5 bases; unmatched bases: 5. This CDR3 comprises 14 residues. Germline assignment: CDR1 SEHNR and CDR2 FQNEAQ (reference sequence). CDR3 in amino acids: CASSLGTSRETQYF. The CDR3 bases are TGTGCCAGCAGCTTGGGGACTAGTAGGGAGACCCAGTACTTC.

As for this clonotype: Possible read error: a much larger clone is one base away. The genes are TRBV7-3 and TRBJ2-5; D may correspond to TRBD1 or TRBD2 (6 bases each). Gene TRBJ2-1 matches the end of the DNA better, so the J call may be wrong. Per germline, CDR1 SGHTA and CDR2 FQGTGA. This CDR3 spans 13 amino acids. The CDR3 nucleotides are TGTGCCTGCAGCTTAGAGGGGGGTAGGGAGCAGTTCTTC. It is translated as CACSLEGGREQFF.